This T cell receptor beta chain stems from a study of T cells after yellow fever vaccination. This CDR3 contains 16 residues. Germline values: CDR1 SGHNT, CDR2 YYREEE (reference sequence). J lost 3 bases, V lost 4 bases, and 9 bases had no gene match. TCRdb ran MiXCR on the 5' RACE reads and lists one entry per CDR3 protein. Here the sample spans a few hundred thousand distinct CDR3 sequences, 3% to 4% being singletons. This clonotype was picked up many times. This chain links TRBV5-4 with TRBJ2-1, with 8 positions matching TRBD2. The origin of this receptor is a man aged 18 to 30 who received the YFV17D yellow fever vaccine. The sample in question was CD4+ T cells sorted from PBMCs, obtained 10 days after the yellow fever booster vaccination. CDR3 bases: TGTGCCAGCAGCCTCCTATCGGGGGGGATCTACAATGAGCAGTTCTTC. Translated, it gives CASSLLSGGIYNEQFF.